One sample yielded the 27 T cell receptor beta chains listed below, sequenced in a study of T cells in Graves' hyperthyroidism and ophthalmopathy. Amplified regions were TCR beta CDR3 sequences from RNA transcripts. With the HTBI primer set, the TCR CDR3 went through a first round of RT-PCR. TCRdb redid the calling of the multiplex PCR reads with MiXCR, one entry per CDR3 protein. The sample contains hundreds of thousands of distinct CDR3 sequences, about 14% of which appear only once. Sequenced: blood. Receptor source: a man younger than 35 with Graves' ophthalmopathy.

This clonotype has a count of ten or more. The chain carries TRBV18 and TRBJ1-1; D is unclear. Germline values: CDR1 KGHSH, CDR2 LQKENI. V shed 4 bases and J shed 1 base, with 7 bases lying between them. The CDR3 length is 13 residues. Written as DNA, the CDR3 is TGTGCCAGCTCACAGGCGGAGAACACTGAAGCTTTCTTT. It is translated as CASSQAENTEAFF.

The V gene is TRBV6-5, the J gene TRBJ2-7, with 10 bases lining up with TRBD2. V was clipped by 0 bases and J by 5 bases; unmatched bases: 4. Per germline, CDR1 MNHEY and CDR2 SVGAGI. The CDR3 is made up of 15 amino acids. For the CDR3, the DNA is TGTGCCAGCAGTTACTCGTCTAGCGGGAGAAACGAGCAGTACTTC. Residues: CASSYSSSGRNEQYF.

Many counts were recorded for this clonotype. The rearrangement joins TRBV12-3 or TRBV12-4 to TRBJ2-1; TRBD2 aligns across 7 bases. J was trimmed by 6 bases and V by 4 bases; bases with no gene match: 12. The CDR3 totals 16 residues. CDR3 sequence: CASSSTRGGLGNEQFF. The CDR3, as DNA: TGTGCCAGCAGTTCCACCCGCGGGGGTCTCGGCAATGAGCAGTTCTTC.

At least ten counts were recorded for this clonotype. The chain combines TRBV6-1 with TRBJ1-1, with D hard to call. CDR1 is MNHNS and CDR2 is SASEGT in the germline V gene. V was shortened by 3 bases and J by 1 base, with 6 bases between the two germline ends. The CDR3 runs to 13 residues. CDR3 residues: CASSERENTEAFF. CDR3 nucleotides: TGTGCCAGCAGTGAGAGGGAGAACACTGAAGCTTTCTTT.

V is TRBV7-8 and J is TRBJ1-5, with D perhaps TRBD1 (6 bases). CDR1 is SGHVS, CDR2 FQNEAQ, per germline. This CDR3 has 17 amino acids. Trimming stripped 0 bases from V and 2 bases from J, with 14 bases between. Here the CDR3 DNA reads TGTGCCAGCAGCTTAGCGGCGGCCAGGGGACGCAATCAGCCCCAGCATTTT. This sequence encodes CASSLAAARGRNQPQHF.

Points on this clonotype: A much more abundant neighbour one base away suggests this may be a read error. This CDR3 is missing its conserved last phenylalanine or tryptophan, likely due to a read error. J is TRBJ2-7 and V is TRBV6-1, with D tentatively TRBD1 or TRBD2 (7 bases each). Germline V CDR1 and CDR2: MNHNS, SASEGT. The CDR3 is 16 amino acids. The V and J ends lost 0 bases and 3 bases respectively, with 15 bases between them. Written as DNA, the CDR3 is TGTGCCAGCAGTGAAGCGGGCAGGGGGGGATACTACGAGCAGTACTTG. Translating gives CASSEAGRGGYYEQYL.

The V call is TRBV4-2, the J call TRBJ1-4; 8 bases match TRBD1. This CDR3 contains 18 residues. The V gene end was trimmed by 5 bases and the J gene end by 2 bases; junction bases not matched to a gene: 13. Germline V gene data show CDR1 as LGHNA and CDR2 as YNFKEQ. CDR3 region: CASSYKEDRVTTNEKLFF. The CDR3 DNA sequence: TGTGCCAGCAGCTACAAGGAGGACAGGGTCACGACTAATGAAAAACTGTTTTTT.

As regards this clonotype: A single base separates this from a much larger clone, so it may be a read error. The V call is TRBV27, the J call TRBJ1-4; tentative D call: TRBD1 (5 bases). The CDR3 is 14 amino acids. Germline assignment: CDR1 MNHEY and CDR2 SMNVEV (reference sequence). The CDR3 region is CASSGGATNERLFF. CDR3 in DNA: TGTGCCAGCAGCGGCGGGGCCACTAATGAAAGACTGTTTTTT.

This clonotype was detected a few times. V gene TRBV9 combines with J gene TRBJ2-7; 15 positions agree with TRBD2. CDR3 size: 16 residues. Looked up from germline, CDR1 is SGDLS and CDR2 is YYNGEE. Trimming took 0 bases from V and 6 from J; bases not matched to a gene: 4. CDR3 in DNA: TGTGCCAGCAGCGTAGGCTTGGGACTAGCGGGGGGCGAGCAGTACTTC. This sequence encodes CASSVGLGLAGGEQYF.

The chain joins TRBV6-9 to TRBJ1-4, with unresolved D. V lost 6 bases, J lost 0 bases, and 14 bases lay in between. The CDR3 is 16 amino acids. CDR1 and CDR2 from the germline V gene are MNHGY and SVAAGI. The CDR3 nucleotides are TGTGCCAGCAGCTTAATGGAGATCGCAACTAATGAAAAACTGTTTTTT. Residues: CASSLMEIATNEKLFF.

This clonotype came up many times. The V call is TRBV12-3 or TRBV12-4, the J call TRBJ2-1; D ambiguous. CDR3 length: 14 residues. Trimming cost V 6 bases and J 3 bases, with 12 bases left between them. The CDR3 is CASRFDTSYNEQFF. The DNA for the CDR3 is TGTGCCAGCAGATTCGACACGAGCTACAATGAGCAGTTCTTC.

This clonotype was seen repeatedly, ten times or more. The chain joins TRBV5-1 to TRBJ2-7; 13 bases line up with TRBD2. The CDR3 totals 15 residues. V lost 2 bases, J lost 7 bases, and 6 bases stayed unmatched. In germline, CDR1 is SGHRS, CDR2 YFSETQ. CDR3 nucleotides: TGCGCCAGCAGCTTAGGGACTAGCGGGACTGGAGAGCAGTACTTC. This sequence encodes CASSLGTSGTGEQYF.

A word on this clonotype: A much larger clone sits a single nucleotide away, making a read error possible. The gene calls are TRBV5-1 and TRBJ2-1, with D maybe TRBD2 (7 bases). Germline CDR1 SGHRS, CDR2 YFSETQ. The CDR3 length is 16 residues. The CDR3 DNA reads as TGCGCCGGCAGCTTGGGACGGGGGGCTTACTACAATGAGCAGTTCTTC. Encoded protein: CAGSLGRGAYYNEQFF.

There are many counts of this clonotype. The chain carries TRBV6-1 and TRBJ2-7; the match to TRBD1 covers 9 bases. The CDR3 totals 14 residues. With V trimmed by 8 bases and J by 3 bases, 8 bases remained unmatched. CDR1 and CDR2 (germline): MNHNS, SASEGT. The CDR3 nucleotides read TGTGCCAGCCGAGTGGGACAGGGAATCTACGAGCAGTACTTC. It is translated as CASRVGQGIYEQYF.

Concerning this clonotype: Just one base apart from a much larger clone, this may be a read error. This sequence joins TRBV11-2 and TRBJ2-3; 8 bases are shared with TRBD2. Germline values: CDR1 SGHAT, CDR2 FQNNGV. Losses at the gene ends were 6 bases for V and 5 bases for J; bases not matched to a gene: 10. This CDR3 has 15 residues. CDR3 residues: CASSLSGEEGDTQYF. CDR3 nucleotide sequence: TGTGCCAGCAGTCTTAGCGGGGAGGAGGGAGATACGCAGTATTTT.

V is TRBV6-1 and J is TRBJ1-2; D possibly corresponds to TRBD1 (6 bases). Germline CDR1 MNHNS, CDR2 SASEGT. V gave up 6 bases and J gave up 7 bases, with 12 bases separating them. This CDR3 has 12 residues. Here the CDR3 DNA reads TGTGCCAGCAGCCTAACAGGGATTGGCTACACCTTC. Its protein product is CASSLTGIGYTF.

J is TRBJ1-5 and V is TRBV6-1; no firm D call. Germline V gene sequence: CDR1 MNHNS, CDR2 SASEGT. This CDR3 is built from 14 residues. Trimming left V 1 base short and J 7 bases short, with 11 bases between. The CDR3: CASSEGNAAQPQHF. The CDR3 DNA is TGTGCCAGCAGTGAAGGAAACGCGGCCCAGCCCCAGCATTTT.

With regard to this clonotype: A much bigger clone sits one base away, suggesting this may be a read error. The gene calls are TRBV29-1 and TRBJ1-1; TRBD1 matches at 9 bases. This CDR3 contains 12 residues. CDR1 SQVTM and CDR2 ANQGSEA come from the germline V gene. The junction had 2 bases not matched to a gene; V was cut back by 6 bases and J by 3 bases. The DNA of the CDR3 is TGCAGCGTCGACAGGGGGGACACTGAAGCTTTCTTT. It specifies CSVDRGDTEAFF.

This clonotype was observed at least ten times. The V gene is TRBV20-1, the J gene TRBJ1-3, with D uncertain. The CDR3 covers 14 residues. Trimming left V 5 bases short and J 0 bases short, with 11 bases between. Germline lookup yields CDR1 DFQATT and CDR2 SNEGSKA (reference sequence). CDR3 bases: TGCAGTGCTCAAGAATTGAGCTCTGGAAACACCATATATTTT. It is translated as CSAQELSSGNTIYF.

This clonotype was detected many times. The chain has TRBV3-1 and TRBJ1-4; 9 bases map to TRBD1. This CDR3 contains 16 residues. Germline-derived CDR1 and CDR2 are LGHDT and YNNKEL (reference sequence). V trimming: 0 bases; J trimming: 7 bases; junction bases outside the gene matches: 6. CDR3 amino acids: CASSQEAGTGFEKLFF. Here the CDR3 DNA reads TGTGCCAGCAGCCAAGAAGCCGGGACAGGGTTTGAAAAACTGTTTTTT.

This clonotype was found many times. The chain is built from TRBV7-9 and TRBJ2-1; D is possibly TRBD1 or TRBD2 (5 bases each). V gave up 11 bases and J gave up 5 bases, with 13 bases separating them. CDR3 size: 12 residues. Germline lookup yields CDR1 SEHNR and CDR2 FQNEAQ (reference sequence). CDR3 in amino acids: CAGGTRHNEQFF. In DNA, the CDR3 is TGTGCCGGGGGAACAAGACACAATGAGCAGTTCTTC.

This clonotype was counted between two and nine times. CDR3 nucleotide sequence: TGTGCCAGCCCCGGACAGGGGGACTACAATGAGCAGTTCTTC. It encodes CASPGQGDYNEQFF. The chain has TRBV5-4 and TRBJ2-1; TRBD1 aligns across 10 bases. CDR1 and CDR2 from the germline V gene are SGHNT and YYREEE (reference sequence). The CDR3 consists of 14 residues. J gave up 3 bases and V 7 bases, and 4 bases lay outside the gene matches. Full variable domain (outside the CDR3, taken from reference TRBV5-4 and TRBJ2-1): ETGVTQSPTHLIKTRGQQVTLRCSSQSGHNTVSWYQQALGQGPQFIFQYYREEENGRGNFPPRFSGLQFPNYSSELNVNALELDDSALYLCASPGQGDYNEQFFGPGTRLTVL.

This clonotype was recorded at least ten times. CDR3 sequence (DNA): TGTGCCATCAGTGAGTCAAGACAGGGGTATAACACTGAAGCTTTCTTT. It translates to CAISESRQGYNTEAFF. V gene TRBV10-3 combines with J gene TRBJ1-1, with 8 bases matching TRBD1. J lost 2 bases, V lost 0 bases, and 5 bases had no gene match. The CDR3 runs to 16 residues. CDR1 ENHRY and CDR2 SYGVKD come from the germline V gene.

This clonotype was observed a few times. This chain uses TRBV27 with TRBJ2-6, with TRBD2 matching 7 bases. Trimming cost V 6 bases and J 1 base; bases outside gene matches: 9. CDR1 and CDR2 from the germline V gene are MNHEY and SMNVEV (reference sequence). The CDR3 has 17 residues. The CDR3 sequence is CASSHGGSISGANVLTF. CDR3 nucleotide sequence: TGTGCCAGCAGCCACGGGGGGTCCATTTCTGGGGCCAACGTCCTGACTTTC.

For this clonotype: A much larger clone lies one base from this, so it may be a read error. V gene TRBV12-3 or TRBV12-4 combines with J gene TRBJ1-2; D is ambiguous. This CDR3 has 14 residues. The DNA of the CDR3 is TGTGCCAGCAGTTTAGCAGATACCAACTATGGCTACGCCTTC. Amino acid sequence: CASSLADTNYGYAF.

A remark on this clonotype: An end of the junction does not agree with germline; a read error may underlie this. This rearrangement joins TRBV29-1 to TRBJ2-5, with D maybe TRBD1 (5 bases). The CDR3 spans 13 residues. Germline values: CDR1 SQVTM, CDR2 ANQGSEA. The CDR3 nucleotides read TGCAGCGTTGAAGCCCAGGGCCAAGAGACCCAATACTTC. It specifies CSVEAQGQETQYF.

This clonotype appeared many times. V usage is TRBV3-1 and J usage is TRBJ2-3; D is undetermined. Germline V gene sequence: CDR1 LGHDT, CDR2 YNNKEL (reference sequence). V shed 0 bases and J shed 5 bases, with 12 bases lying between them. The CDR3 runs to 15 residues. As DNA, the CDR3 is TGTGCCAGCAGCCAAGATGGGGTAAGAGGAGATACGCAGTATTTT. It is translated as CASSQDGVRGDTQYF.